At least ten counts were recorded for the clone carrying this TCR beta chain. Its specificity is unknown. The V gene lost 2 bases and the J gene lost 4 bases, with 11 bases spanning the gap. Germline CDR1 DFQATT, CDR2 SNEGSKA (reference sequence). This CDR3 contains 13 residues. These data originate in a study of CD8 T cells in ankylosing spondylitis. Notes on the study in general: Past research had described some motif variants in reactive arthritis synovial fluid and blood.

MiXCR was run by TCRdb on the 5' RACE reads, yielding one entry per CDR3 protein. The table includes 200,000 to 300,000 distinct CDR3 sequences, about 9.1% detected once. Sequenced material: blood, either unsorted or a sorted T cell fraction (not recorded which). J is TRBJ2-5 and V is TRBV20-1; D is uncertain. The sequence was obtained from a male donor with ankylosing spondylitis or in good health (not recorded which). The CDR3 nucleotides are TGCAGTGCTAGATCCGGTCCGGGAGAGACCCAGTACTTC. Translated, it gives CSARSGPGETQYF.